These T cell receptor beta chains were read from a single sample in a study of blood T cells in healthy people across ages. TCRdb fed the 5' RACE reads into MiXCR, producing one record per CDR3 protein. Here the sample spans approximately 580,000 distinct CDR3 sequences, under 30% being singletons. These records were also assigned to another study, of T cells of mothers and their children.

The sample taken for sequencing was blood. The receptors stem from a boy younger than 18 in good health. CDR3s include the opening cysteine and the closing phenylalanine or tryptophan. Fields, in order: clone size, D gene, CDR3 length, V gene, J gene, CDR3 DNA, CDR3 protein. The D gene is left open where the match is weak. Clone size is not always given. Where it is, it says once, few, many or a class for expanded clones.

size: few
D: TRBD2
length: 21
V: TRBV7-2
J: TRBJ2-3
DNA: TGTGCCAGCAGCTTAGCCCCGGGACTAGCGGGGGGAACTACTAGCACAGATACGCAGTATTTT
CDR3: CASSLAPGLAGGTTSTDTQYF

size: .
D: TRBD2
length: 16
V: TRBV20-1
J: TRBJ2-1
DNA: TGCAGTCCTGGACTAGCGGGTTCGAGCTCCTACAATGAGCAGTTCTTC
CDR3: CSPGLAGSSSYNEQFF

size: few
D: TRBD1
length: 11
V: TRBV20-1
J: TRBJ2-5
DNA: TGCAGTCCGGACAGGGGGGGGACCCAGTACTTC
CDR3: CSPDRGGTQYF

size: few
D: .
length: 14
V: TRBV3-1
J: TRBJ1-6
DNA: TGTGCCAGCAACGCGGGACTTGGGAATTCACCCCTCCACTTT
CDR3: CASNAGLGNSPLHF

size: few
D: .
length: 12
V: TRBV28
J: TRBJ1-2
DNA: TGTGCCACCTACGACAGGACTGATGGCTACACCTTC
CDR3: CATYDRTDGYTF

size: .
D: .
length: 14
V: TRBV5-1
J: TRBJ1-1
DNA: TGCGCCAGCAGCTTGGAGGCGGGGGGCACTGAAGCTTTCTTT
CDR3: CASSLEAGGTEAFF

size: few
D: .
length: 14
V: TRBV28
J: TRBJ1-1
DNA: TGTGCCAGCAGTACGACAGGTCTGAACACTGAAGCTTTCTTT
CDR3: CASSTTGLNTEAFF

size: .
D: TRBD2
length: 15
V: TRBV4-3
J: TRBJ2-7
DNA: TGCGCCAGCAGCCAAGAACCTAGCGGGAGTTACGAGCAGTGCTTC
CDR3: CASSQEPSGSYEQCF

size: .
D: TRBD2
length: 16
V: TRBV6-4
J: TRBJ2-2
DNA: TGTGCCAGCAGTGACGGGGTCCGGGGGGACACCGGGGAGCTGTTTTTT
CDR3: CASSDGVRGDTGELFF

size: .
D: .
length: 15
V: TRBV28
J: TRBJ1-4
DNA: TGTGCCAGCAGCCGAATACAGGGATCCAATGAAAAACTGTTTTTT
CDR3: CASSRIQGSNEKLFF

size: few
D: .
length: 12
V: TRBV10-2
J: TRBJ1-1
DNA: TGCGCCGGCAGTGCCCAGAGCACTGAAGCTTTCTTT
CDR3: CAGSAQSTEAFF

size: few
D: .
length: 13
V: TRBV28
J: TRBJ1-5
DNA: TGTGCCAGCAGTTTTGCTAGCAATCAGCCCCAGCATTTT
CDR3: CASSFASNQPQHF

size: .
D: .
length: 20
V: TRBV7-2
J: TRBJ1-1
DNA: TGTGCCAGCAGCTTAGTCGTCCCCCAGGTTGGACTAGACTGGAACACTGAAGCTTTCTTT
CDR3: CASSLVVPQVGLDWNTEAFF

size: .
D: .
length: 13
V: TRBV14
J: TRBJ1-1
DNA: TGTGCCAGCAGCCCCCGGGCGTTCACTGAAGCTTTCTTT
CDR3: CASSPRAFTEAFF

size: .
D: TRBD2
length: 15
V: TRBV29-1
J: TRBJ2-5
DNA: TGCAGCGTTGAGGGGCTAGCGGGGGACAGGGAGACCCAGTACTTC
CDR3: CSVEGLAGDRETQYF

size: many
D: .
length: 14
V: TRBV7-8
J: TRBJ2-5
DNA: TGTGCCAGCAGCTTAGGACCCCCGTCAGAGACCCAGTACTTC
CDR3: CASSLGPPSETQYF

size: few
D: .
length: 13
V: TRBV6-2/TRBV6-3
J: TRBJ2-7
DNA: TGTGCCAGCAGAAGACTAGGGTCCTACGAGCAGTACTTC
CDR3: CASRRLGSYEQYF

size: .
D: .
length: 13
V: TRBV3-1
J: TRBJ2-5
DNA: TGTGCCACCAGCTCCATAGGGCAGCAGACCCAGTACTTC
CDR3: CATSSIGQQTQYF

size: few
D: .
length: 14
V: TRBV6-2/TRBV6-3
J: TRBJ1-2
DNA: TGTGCCAGCAGTTACACGACACGAAACTATGGCTACACCTTC
CDR3: CASSYTTRNYGYTF

size: few
D: .
length: 14
V: TRBV12-3/TRBV12-4
J: TRBJ1-1
DNA: TGTGCCAGCAGTTTACGACAGGTCGACACTGAAGCTTTCTTT
CDR3: CASSLRQVDTEAFF

size: many
D: TRBD2
length: 15
V: TRBV25-1
J: TRBJ2-1
DNA: TGTGCCAGCAGCACCCCTAGCGGACCATACAATGAGCAGTTCTTC
CDR3: CASSTPSGPYNEQFF

size: .
D: TRBD1
length: 14
V: TRBV29-1
J: TRBJ2-1
DNA: TGCAGCGTTGAAACTCGACAGGGTCCCAATGAGCAGTTCTTC
CDR3: CSVETRQGPNEQFF

size: .
D: TRBD2
length: 16
V: TRBV5-4
J: TRBJ2-3
DNA: TGTGCCAGCAGCTTGCCTAGCGGGAGGGCATTAGATACGCAGTATTTT
CDR3: CASSLPSGRALDTQYF

size: .
D: .
length: 15
V: TRBV28
J: TRBJ2-3
DNA: TGTGCCAGCAGACTAGCTGGGGACTTTGCTGATACGCAGTATTTT
CDR3: CASRLAGDFADTQYF

size: .
D: TRBD1
length: 14
V: TRBV4-3
J: TRBJ2-7
DNA: TGCGCCAGCAACCTGACAGGGGGTACCTACGAGCAGTACTTC
CDR3: CASNLTGGTYEQYF

size: few
D: TRBD1
length: 16
V: TRBV15
J: TRBJ2-2
DNA: TGTGCCACCAGCCCCCGTCAGGGGGCGGTTACCGGGGAGCTGTTTTTT
CDR3: CATSPRQGAVTGELFF

size: .
D: TRBD1
length: 15
V: TRBV27
J: TRBJ2-7
DNA: TGTGCCAGCAGTACCGGGACAGGGTACTCTGGCCCACAGTACTTC
CDR3: CASSTGTGYSGPQYF

size: many
D: .
length: 14
V: TRBV7-2
J: TRBJ2-1
DNA: TGTGCCAGCAGCATAAGCCGACTAGGGGTTGAGCAGTTCTTC
CDR3: CASSISRLGVEQFF

size: .
D: TRBD1
length: 19
V: TRBV12-3/TRBV12-4
J: TRBJ1-4
DNA: TGTGCCAGCAGAGAGATTGGTCGGACAGGGAGGTCGCCTAATGAAAAACTGTTTTTT
CDR3: CASREIGRTGRSPNEKLFF

size: few
D: TRBD2
length: 15
V: TRBV9
J: TRBJ2-7
DNA: TGTGCCAGCAGCGTAGGGGGGACTAGTCTCTACGAGCAGTACTTC
CDR3: CASSVGGTSLYEQYF

size: .
D: .
length: 15
V: TRBV27
J: TRBJ2-6
DNA: TGTGCCAGCGGACATGGGTCCTCTGGGGCCAACGTCCTGACTTTC
CDR3: CASGHGSSGANVLTF

size: .
D: .
length: 16
V: TRBV27
J: TRBJ1-6
DNA: TGTGCCAGCAGTTTATCGATGGCAGGGATAGGGTCACCCCTCCACTTT
CDR3: CASSLSMAGIGSPLHF

size: .
D: TRBD2
length: 15
V: TRBV20-1
J: TRBJ2-7
DNA: TGCAGTGCTGTGCCGATAGCGGGAGTCACCTACGAGCAGTACTTC
CDR3: CSAVPIAGVTYEQYF

size: .
D: TRBD1
length: 13
V: TRBV20-1
J: TRBJ1-2
DNA: TGCAGTGCCGACCGGACAGGATTTCTTGGCTACACCTTC
CDR3: CSADRTGFLGYTF

size: .
D: .
length: 12
V: TRBV6-2/TRBV6-3
J: TRBJ1-5
DNA: TGTGCCAGCAGTTACTCGCTCCGGGACAAGATTTTT
CDR3: CASSYSLRDKIF

size: .
D: TRBD2
length: 13
V: TRBV5-1
J: TRBJ2-7
DNA: TGCGCCAGCGCTCTCGCGGGAGACTACGAGCAGTACTTC
CDR3: CASALAGDYEQYF

size: .
D: TRBD2
length: 17
V: TRBV28
J: TRBJ2-2
DNA: TGTGCCAGCAGCCCAAGCTTGACAGCGGGGCTTTTCGGGGAGCTGTTTTTT
CDR3: CASSPSLTAGLFGELFF

size: .
D: TRBD1
length: 14
V: TRBV18
J: TRBJ1-6
DNA: TGTGCCAGCTCACCGGGACAGTCCCGATCACCCCTCCACTTT
CDR3: CASSPGQSRSPLHF

size: few
D: TRBD1
length: 15
V: TRBV4-1
J: TRBJ2-7
DNA: TGCGCCAGCAGCCAGTACGGGACAGGGCTCTACGAGCAGTACTTC
CDR3: CASSQYGTGLYEQYF

size: few
D: TRBD1
length: 14
V: TRBV20-1
J: TRBJ2-5
DNA: TGCAGTGCTAGAGGACCGACAGGGGGGAAGACCCAGTACTTC
CDR3: CSARGPTGGKTQYF